Sequencing of this TCR beta chain was carried out in a study of blood T cell repertoires in COVID-19. The overall study: PBMCs, B-cell-depleted T cells, or T cells were the source of the cDNA or gDNA that made up the material.

This CDR3 is built from 19 residues. The germline V gene has CDR1 LGHNA and CDR2 YSLEER. V trimming: 2 bases; J trimming: 0 bases; junction bases outside the gene matches: 8. In the authors' methods: Estimated nucleated cell counts came from reference gene primer amplification. Using immunoSEQ multiplex PCR, the repertoire was profiled, and TCRdb retains in-frame clones only, with some absent. D and trimming were read from the DNA, whereas the V and J calls and clone size are those reported in that table. This table holds a few hundred thousand clones, 70% to 90% found once. Sequencing used peripheral blood. The chain couples TRBV4-3 to TRBJ2-2, with 11 positions matching TRBD1. The receptor's source is a man aged 18 to 29 who had recovered from COVID-19. The CDR3 nucleotides read TGCGCCAGCAGCCAACGACTGGACAGGGGGCTCGCGAACACCGGGGAGCTGTTTTTT. It encodes CASSQRLDRGLANTGELFF.